The 9 T cell receptor beta chains given below trace back to one sample, sequenced in a study of T cell responses to AZD1222 COVID-19 vaccine. The protocol was immunoSEQ multiplex PCR, while the TCRdb copy is restricted to in-frame clones and leaves out a portion. Of roughly 130,000 clones listed, about 87% were seen once; the top ten hold just over 5.5%. Specimen: peripheral blood, collected on day 0 of AZD1222 vaccination. The origin of the receptors is an adult in good health.

The V and J genes are TRBV30 and TRBJ2-7; D is perhaps TRBD1 (6 bases). Germline V CDR1 and CDR2: GTSNPN, SVGIG (reference sequence). The CDR3 extends over 16 amino acids. Trimming removed 1 base at V and 0 bases at J, with 16 bases between. In DNA form, the CDR3 reads TGTGCCTGGAGTGGTATGGGCAGGGGCTTCTCCTACGAGCAGTACTTC. It encodes CAWSGMGRGFSYEQYF. Full variable domain (rest looked up from reference TRBV30 and TRBJ2-7): SQTIHQWPATLVQPVGSPLSLECTVEGTSNPNLYWYRQAAGRGLQLLFYSVGIGQISSEVPQNLSASRPQDRQFILSSKKLLLSDSGFYLCAWSGMGRGFSYEQYFGPGTRLTVT.

The CDR3 reads CASSWDSTNYGYTF. DNA for the CDR3: TGTGCCAGCAGTTGGGACAGTACTAACTATGGCTACACCTTC. The chain is built from TRBV2 and TRBJ1-2; 7 nucleotides align to TRBD1. Unmatched junction bases numbered 3, after V lost 5 bases and J lost 0 bases. The CDR3 is 14 amino acids. The germline V gene has CDR1 SNHLY and CDR2 FYNNEI. The full variable domain, with the rest looked up from reference TRBV2 and TRBJ1-2, is EPEVTQTPSHQVTQMGQEVILRCVPISNHLYFYWYRQILGQKVEFLVSFYNNEISEKSEIFDDQFSVERPDGSNFTLKIRSTKLEDSAMYFCASSWDSTNYGYTFGSGTRLTVV.

This clone was counted once. CDR3 sequence (DNA): TGTGCCAGCAGTTACTCATCCGGAGGGGCGCTAAATCAGCCCCAGCATTTT. This codes for CASSYSSGGALNQPQHF. The chain links TRBV6-2 or TRBV6-3 to TRBJ1-5; possible D gene TRBD1, 5 bases. Germline assignment: CDR1 MNHEY and CDR2 SVGEGT. This CDR3 is 17 amino acids long. V lost 0 bases and J 4 bases, leaving 16 bases between the germline ends.

This sequence joins TRBV29-1 and TRBJ1-2; possibly TRBD1 for D (5 bases). Germline assignment: CDR1 SQVTM and CDR2 ANQGSEA. V lost 5 bases and J 5 bases, leaving 15 bases between the germline ends. The CDR3 spans 13 residues. CDR3: CSVSGTREYGYTF. CDR3 nucleotide sequence: TGCAGCGTTAGTGGTACCAGGGAGTATGGCTACACCTTC.

This clone was seen only once. The chain recombines TRBV27 with TRBJ2-1; 8 bases match TRBD1. Germline V lookup: CDR1 MNHEY, CDR2 SMNVEV (reference sequence). The CDR3 sequence is 16 residues long. The ends lost 5 bases at V and 3 bases at J; junction bases unmatched: 9. This CDR3 reads CASSPRRQGFYNEQFF. The CDR3 bases are TGTGCCAGCAGTCCGCGTAGACAGGGGTTCTACAATGAGCAGTTCTTC.

The chain recombines TRBV3-1 (or the pseudogene TRBV3-2) with TRBJ2-2; 10 bases fit TRBD2. The germline V gene encodes CDR1 LGHDT and CDR2 YNNKEL (reference sequence). V trimming: 4 bases; J trimming: 4 bases; junction bases outside the gene matches: 3. The CDR3 has 15 residues. Here the CDR3 reads CASSRIAGGTGELFF. The CDR3, as DNA: TGTGCCAGCAGCCGAATAGCGGGGGGCACCGGGGAGCTGTTTTTT.

This rearrangement joins TRBV11-2 to TRBJ2-3, with D possibly being TRBD2 (5 bases). CDR1 and CDR2 (germline): SGHAT, FQNNGV. V gave up 2 bases and J gave up 3 bases, with 15 bases separating them. CDR3 length equals 16 residues. The CDR3 spells CASSLQRGPITDTQYF. Here the CDR3 DNA reads TGTGCCAGCAGCTTACAACGAGGGCCGATAACAGATACGCAGTATTTT.

The V and J genes are TRBV10-3 and TRBJ1-5, with D possibly TRBD1 on 5 matching bases. In germline, CDR1 is ENHRY, CDR2 SYGVKD. This CDR3 contains 13 residues. V dropped 4 bases and J dropped 4 bases, with 8 bases sitting between them. In nucleotides, the CDR3 is TGTGCCATCAGTGTCGGGGGAAATCAGCCCCAGCATTTT. It codes for CAISVGGNQPQHF.

This chain uses TRBV2 with TRBJ2-3, with 9 bases identical to TRBD2. In germline, CDR1 is SNHLY, CDR2 FYNNEI. J lost 11 bases, V lost 4 bases, and 16 bases had no gene match. The length of the CDR3 is 16 residues. The CDR3: CASSGTTGPGLALQYF. CDR3 bases: TGTGCCAGCAGTGGTACAACGGGACCGGGACTAGCCTTGCAGTATTTT.